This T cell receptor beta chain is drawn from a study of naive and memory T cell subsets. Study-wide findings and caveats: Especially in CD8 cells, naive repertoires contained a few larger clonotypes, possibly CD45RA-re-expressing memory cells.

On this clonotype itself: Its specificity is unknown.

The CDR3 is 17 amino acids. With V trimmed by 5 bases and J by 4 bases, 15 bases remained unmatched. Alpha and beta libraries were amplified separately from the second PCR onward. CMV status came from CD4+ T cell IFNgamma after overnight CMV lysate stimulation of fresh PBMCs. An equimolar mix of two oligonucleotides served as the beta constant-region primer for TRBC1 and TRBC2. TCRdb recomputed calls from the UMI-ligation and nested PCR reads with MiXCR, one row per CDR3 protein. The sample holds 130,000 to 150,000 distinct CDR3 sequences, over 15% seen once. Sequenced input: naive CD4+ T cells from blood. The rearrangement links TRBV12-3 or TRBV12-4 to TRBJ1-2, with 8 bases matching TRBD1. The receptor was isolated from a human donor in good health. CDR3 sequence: CASSTWTGTRGGYGYTF. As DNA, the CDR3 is TGTGCCAGCAGTACCTGGACAGGGACAAGGGGGGGCTATGGCTACACCTTC.